The next 18 T cell receptor beta chains were all read from a single sample in a study of cytomegalovirus exposure and HLA in healthy donors. The table came from immunoSEQ multiplex PCR; TCRdb's copy has only in-frame clones and leaves some out. The sample lists about 120,000 clones, about 84% occurring once. The sample taken for sequencing was PBMCs. The receptors come from a young woman in good health and CMV-seronegative.

The V gene is TRBV9, the J gene TRBJ1-2, with TRBD1 matching 7 bases. Germline V gives CDR1 SGDLS, CDR2 YYNGEE. The V segment lost 3 bases and the J segment 3 bases; nucleotides outside the gene matches: 5. The CDR3 consists of 14 residues. Here the CDR3 reads CASSASQGHYGYTF. The CDR3 bases are TGTGCCAGCAGCGCCTCACAGGGGCACTATGGCTACACCTTC.

The chain employs TRBV28 and TRBJ1-6; 8 positions agree with TRBD1. This CDR3 has 16 residues. Per the germline V gene, CDR1 is MDHEN and CDR2 is SYDVKM. J lost 8 bases, V lost 4 bases, and 10 bases had no gene match. The CDR3 DNA reads TGTGCCAGCAGTTCGGGACAGGTTCCCCTTCATTCACCCCTCCACTTT. Amino acid sequence: CASSSGQVPLHSPLHF. Full variable domain (rest looked up from reference TRBV28 and TRBJ1-6): DVKVTQSSRYLVKRTGEKVFLECVQDMDHENMFWYRQDPGLGLRLIYFSYDVKMKEKGDIPEGYSVSREKKERFSLILESASTNQTSMYLCASSSGQVPLHSPLHFGNGTRLTVT.

The CDR3 protein is CASSEDRGDYGYTF. The CDR3 DNA follows: TGTGCCAGCAGTGAGGACAGGGGAGACTATGGCTACACCTTC. The genes are TRBV2 and TRBJ1-2, with 9 bases aligning to TRBD1. The CDR3 spans 14 residues. Losses at the gene ends were 3 bases for V and 3 bases for J; bases not matched to a gene: 2. Germline V gene lookup returns CDR1 SNHLY and CDR2 FYNNEI.

The V call is TRBV5-1, the J call TRBJ1-1; D uncertain. Germline CDR1 is SGHRS and CDR2 is YFSETQ. The CDR3 runs to 14 residues. V was shortened by 2 bases and J by 7 bases, with 15 bases between the two germline ends. The DNA for the CDR3 is TGCGCCAGCAGCTTTTTTTATCGACACCTTGAAGCTTTCTTT. Its protein is CASSFFYRHLEAFF.

The chain carries TRBV7-2 and TRBJ2-1, with D uncertain. V lost 6 bases and J 6 bases, leaving 9 bases between the germline ends. The CDR3 spans 12 residues. Germline loops: CDR1 SGHTA, CDR2 FQGNSA. The CDR3 DNA follows: TGTGCCAGCAGTCCTCCCTCCAATGAGCAGTTCTTC. Amino acid sequence: CASSPPSNEQFF.

In its sample, this clone was seen many times. The chain uses TRBV4-3 and TRBJ2-3; the match to TRBD2 covers 9 bases. Looked up from germline, CDR1 is LGHNA and CDR2 is YSLEER. V was pared by 3 bases and J by 0 bases, with 16 bases of the junction left unmatched. The CDR3 runs 20 residues. The CDR3 coding sequence is TGCGCCAGCAGCCACCGCTGGCGGGGGGGGGACGGCCCTAGCACAGATACGCAGTATTTT. Translation: CASSHRWRGGDGPSTDTQYF.

The chain carries TRBV9 and TRBJ2-5; D is unresolved. Germline V lookup: CDR1 SGDLS, CDR2 YYNGEE. The CDR3 is 13 residues long. Between the trimmed V and J ends, which lost 2 bases and 0 bases, there was a span of 5 bases. In DNA, the CDR3 is TGTGCCAGCAGCGTTGGCAACCAAGAGACCCAGTACTTC. Protein sequence: CASSVGNQETQYF. Complete variable domain (other parts from reference TRBV9 and TRBJ2-5): DSGVTQTPKHLITATGQRVTLRCSPRSGDLSVYWYQQSLDQGLQFLIQYYNGEERAKGNILERFSAQQFPDLHSELNLSSLELGDSALYFCASSVGNQETQYFGPGTRLLVL.

V and J are TRBV29-1 and TRBJ1-2, with 7 bases that match TRBD1. The CDR3 is 12 residues long. J gave up 4 bases and V 7 bases, and 6 bases lay outside the gene matches. Per germline, CDR1 SQVTM and CDR2 ANQGSEA. Here the CDR3 DNA reads TGCAGCGCCACGGACAGGTTCTATGGCTACACCTTC. Its protein is CSATDRFYGYTF.

The chain links TRBV28 to TRBJ1-1; 7 bases fit TRBD1. Trimming removed 8 bases from V and 10 bases from J; junction bases left unmatched: 4. In germline, CDR1 is MDHEN, CDR2 SYDVKM. CDR3 length: 10 amino acids. The CDR3 DNA is TGTGCCAGCGGGGCAGGGGGAGCTTTCTTT. Amino acids: CASGAGGAFF. Based on the CDR3 plus reference TRBV28 and TRBJ1-1, the full variable domain is DVKVTQSSRYLVKRTGEKVFLECVQDMDHENMFWYRQDPGLGLRLIYFSYDVKMKEKGDIPEGYSVSREKKERFSLILESASTNQTSMYLCASGAGGAFFGQGTRLTVV.

The gene calls are TRBV11-2 and TRBJ2-3; weak D call: TRBD2 (6 bases). The CDR3 is made up of 15 amino acids. V was pared by 6 bases and J by 4 bases, with 17 bases between. Germline assignment: CDR1 SGHAT and CDR2 FQNNGV. CDR3 DNA sequence: TGTGCCAGCAGGGCCCTCGGGGGAAGCGCAGATACGCAGTATTTT. Translation: CASRALGGSADTQYF.

V is TRBV18 and J is TRBJ1-2, with D unclear. V was trimmed by 0 bases and J by 4 bases, leaving 9 bases between them. CDR1 is KGHSH and CDR2 is LQKENI in the germline V gene. This CDR3 has 14 residues. CDR3 loop: CASSPPGGPYGYTF. The CDR3 DNA follows: TGTGCCAGCTCACCACCAGGCGGGCCCTATGGCTACACCTTC.

This clone was observed once. The rearrangement links TRBV6-4 to TRBJ1-2, with a weak D call TRBD1 (5 bases). Trimming left V 3 bases short and J 7 bases short, with 12 bases between. CDR1 is MRHNA, CDR2 SNTAGT, per germline. This CDR3 contains 13 residues. CDR3 in amino acids: CASSEYRGSGYTF. The CDR3 bases are TGTGCCAGCAGTGAATACCGGGGGAGTGGCTACACCTTC.

The rearrangement links TRBV19 to TRBJ1-2; possibly TRBD1 for D (6 bases). Trimming removed 6 bases from V and 1 base from J, with 12 bases in between. The CDR3 totals 14 residues. CDR1 is LNHDA, CDR2 SQIVND, per germline (reference sequence). This chain's CDR3 is CASRARQDNYGYTF. The CDR3 DNA reads as TGTGCCAGTAGAGCTAGACAGGATAACTATGGCTACACCTTC. The complete variable domain, with remaining parts taken from reference TRBV19 and TRBJ1-2, reads DGGITQSPKYLFRKEGQNVTLSCEQNLNHDAMYWYRQDPGQGLRLIYYSQIVNDFQKGDIAEGYSVSREKKESFPLTVTSAQKNPTAFYLCASRARQDNYGYTFGSGTRLTVV.

The V and J genes are TRBV19 and TRBJ1-4, with a tentative D call TRBD1 (6 bases). V was cut by 5 bases and J by 7 bases, with 17 bases left in between. This CDR3 is 15 amino acids long. Germline values: CDR1 LNHDA, CDR2 SQIVND (reference sequence). The CDR3 nucleotides are TGTGCCAGTAGTGATCAGGGGACCCCGGGTGAAAAACTGTTTTTT. It encodes CASSDQGTPGEKLFF.

The chain employs TRBV7-2 and TRBJ2-6; 11 bases line up with TRBD1. This CDR3 is built from 19 residues. Germline V gene data show CDR1 as SGHTA and CDR2 as FQGNSA. V lost 6 bases and J lost 0; bases outside the gene matches: 10. CDR3 sequence: CASRLNPGTGGSGANVLTF. In nucleotides, the CDR3 is TGTGCCAGCAGATTAAACCCCGGGACAGGGGGCTCTGGGGCCAACGTCCTGACTTTC.

This chain links TRBV25-1 with TRBJ1-5; D might be TRBD1 (5 bases). Germline values: CDR1 MGHDK, CDR2 SYGVNS. The CDR3 extends over 13 amino acids. V dropped 1 base and J dropped 6 bases, with 7 bases sitting between them. The chain's CDR3 is CASSESGVQPQHF. CDR3 coding DNA: TGTGCCAGCAGTGAATCGGGGGTTCAGCCCCAGCATTTT.

This clone has ten or more counts. CDR3 in amino acids: CASSPSGGVPDTQYF. CDR3 sequence (DNA): TGTGCCAGCAGCCCGAGCGGGGGGGTCCCAGATACGCAGTATTTT. The chain uses TRBV5-4 and TRBJ2-3; TRBD2 aligns across 10 bases. This CDR3 comprises 15 residues. V lost 4 bases to trimming and J lost 4 bases; unmatched junction nucleotides: 6. CDR1 is SGHNT, CDR2 YYREEE, per germline (reference sequence).

In this sample, this clone turned up once. J is TRBJ1-6 and V is TRBV2; 7 nucleotides agree with TRBD1. Looked up from germline, CDR1 is SNHLY and CDR2 is FYNNEI. The CDR3 spans 15 residues. Trimming at V came to 2 bases and at J to 8 bases, leaving 6 bases not matched to a gene. The CDR3 DNA reads TGTGCCAGCAGTGAAATCCGACAGGGCTATTCACCCCTCCACTTT. It is translated as CASSEIRQGYSPLHF.